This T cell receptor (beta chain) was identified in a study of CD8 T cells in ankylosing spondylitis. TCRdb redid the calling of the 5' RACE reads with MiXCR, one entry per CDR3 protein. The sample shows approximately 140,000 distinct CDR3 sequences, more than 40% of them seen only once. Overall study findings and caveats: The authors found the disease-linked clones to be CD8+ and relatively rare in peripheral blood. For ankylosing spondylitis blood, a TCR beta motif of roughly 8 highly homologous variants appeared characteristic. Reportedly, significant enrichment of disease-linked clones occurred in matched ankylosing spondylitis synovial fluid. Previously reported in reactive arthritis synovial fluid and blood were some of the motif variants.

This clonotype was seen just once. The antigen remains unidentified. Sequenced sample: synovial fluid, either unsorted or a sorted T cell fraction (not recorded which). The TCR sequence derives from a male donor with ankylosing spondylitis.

CDR3: CSVEALETQYF. The CDR3 nucleotides are TGCAGCGTTGAAGCTTTAGAGACCCAGTACTTC. The chain links TRBV29-1 to TRBJ2-5; D not certain. The V and J ends lost 1 base and 4 bases respectively, with 4 bases between them. The CDR3 has 11 residues. CDR1 is SQVTM and CDR2 is ANQGSEA in the germline V gene. Complete variable domain (other parts from reference TRBV29-1 and TRBJ2-5): SAVISQKPSRDICQRGTSLTIQCQVDSQVTMMFWYRQQPGQSLTLIATANQGSEATYESGFVIDKFPISRPNLTFSTLTVSNMSPEDSSIYLCSVEALETQYFGPGTRLLVL.